The 25 T cell receptor beta chains in this list originate from one sample, sequenced in a study of blood T cell repertoires in COVID-19. Some clones are missing from TCRdb's copy, which holds only in-frame ones; the method was immunoSEQ multiplex PCR. The sample gives 110,000 or so clones, over 70% of which show up once; approximately 1.5% is in the top ten. Sequenced material: peripheral blood. These receptors came from a man aged 45-65 years with acute or convalescent COVID-19.

The V and J genes are TRBV2 and TRBJ2-5; no clear D gene. The germline CDR1 and CDR2 sequences are SNHLY and FYNNEI. V lost 1 base, J lost 2 bases, and 14 bases lay in between. CDR3 length: 16 residues. The CDR3 DNA is TGTGCCAGCAGTGAAGGAAACTTGGCGGCTCAAGAGACCCAGTACTTC. This codes for CASSEGNLAAQETQYF.

This clone occurred once. The chain couples TRBV4-1 to TRBJ1-2; D is perhaps TRBD1 (5 bases). The V and J ends lost 1 base and 8 bases respectively, with 17 bases between them. The CDR3 length is 15 residues. Per the germline V gene, CDR1 is MGHRA and CDR2 is YSYEKL. The CDR3 loop reads CASSQGAPGLRGYTF. In DNA, the CDR3 is TGCGCCAGCAGCCAAGGGGCTCCGGGACTGAGGGGCTACACCTTC.

The sample holds a few counts of this clone. The CDR3 nucleotides read TGCAGTGCTAGGGCTCCGGAGACCCAGTACTTC. Translating gives CSARAPETQYF. The chain couples TRBV20-1 to TRBJ2-5; no clear D. There are 11 residues in the CDR3. Trimming removed 3 bases from V and 5 bases from J, with 7 bases in between. Germline lookup yields CDR1 DFQATT and CDR2 SNEGSKA (reference sequence).

V and J are TRBV28 and TRBJ1-5, with D unclear. CDR1 is MDHEN and CDR2 is SYDVKM in the germline V gene. Trimming took off 6 bases at V and 6 bases at J, with 15 bases between the two ends. The CDR3 runs 14 residues. The CDR3 DNA is TGTGCCAGCAGACCCATAAGAGGGCTTCAGCCCCAGCATTTT. Translated: CASRPIRGLQPQHF. The whole variable domain, filled in from reference TRBV28 and TRBJ1-5, reads DVKVTQSSRYLVKRTGEKVFLECVQDMDHENMFWYRQDPGLGLRLIYFSYDVKMKEKGDIPEGYSVSREKKERFSLILESASTNQTSMYLCASRPIRGLQPQHFGDGTRLSIL.

The table lists this clone with a few counts. The CDR3: CASSSRDRGGEAFF. Written as DNA, the CDR3 is TGTGCCAGCAGCTCCCGGGACAGGGGAGGTGAAGCTTTCTTT. The rearrangement uses TRBV7-6 and TRBJ1-1; TRBD1 agrees at 10 bases. The CDR3 consists of 14 residues. The V and J ends lost 4 bases and 7 bases, in that order; junction bases with no gene match: 6. In germline, CDR1 is SGHVS, CDR2 FNYEAQ.

This chain links TRBV5-1 with TRBJ2-7; D is possibly TRBD2 (6 bases). The CDR3 loop spans 14 amino acids. V was cut by 4 bases and J by 4 bases, with 15 bases left in between. CDR1 SGHRS and CDR2 YFSETQ come from the germline V gene. CDR3 sequence (DNA): TGCGCCAGCAGCCAGGAGGGGACCTCTTACGAGCAGTACTTC. Translated, it gives CASSQEGTSYEQYF. Full variable domain (outside the CDR3, taken from reference TRBV5-1 and TRBJ2-7): KAGVTQTPRYLIKTRGQQVTLSCSPISGHRSVSWYQQTPGQGLQFLFEYFSETQRNKGNFPGRFSGRQFSNSRSEMNVSTLELGDSALYLCASSQEGTSYEQYFGPGTRLTVT.

The chain uses TRBV6-5 and TRBJ2-7; 10 nucleotides align to TRBD1. The ends lost 6 bases at V and 0 bases at J; junction bases unmatched: 5. There are 15 residues in the CDR3. Germline assignment: CDR1 MNHEY and CDR2 SVGAGI. The CDR3 sequence: CASSAGQGPSYEQYV. The CDR3 DNA sequence: TGTGCCAGCAGCGCGGGACAGGGGCCCTCCTACGAGCAGTACGTC.

The sample holds one count of this clone. This chain connects TRBV28 to TRBJ1-2; 7 bases are shared with TRBD1. This CDR3 has 14 amino acids. Germline loops: CDR1 MDHEN, CDR2 SYDVKM. After removal of 7 bases from V and 4 bases from J, the junction contained 9 bases not matched to a gene. CDR3 loop: CASTSDRVGYGYTF. The CDR3, as DNA: TGTGCCAGCACCTCAGACAGGGTGGGCTATGGCTACACCTTC.

The chain couples TRBV6-2 or TRBV6-3 to TRBJ2-7, with 8 bases fitting TRBD1. V was clipped by 1 base and J by 2 bases; unmatched bases: 4. In germline, CDR1 is MNHEY, CDR2 SVGEGT. The CDR3 loop spans 15 amino acids. The CDR3 spells CASSYFGTGPYEQYF. The DNA for the CDR3 is TGTGCCAGCAGTTACTTTGGGACAGGTCCCTACGAGCAGTACTTC.

In this sample, this clone turned up a few times. The CDR3 region is CASSPHAGQGTNEKLFF. The CDR3, as DNA: TGTGCCAGCAGCCCCCACGCTGGACAGGGTACTAATGAAAAACTGTTTTTT. The chain uses TRBV7-2 and TRBJ1-4; TRBD1 matches at 8 bases. V was pared by 5 bases and J by 2 bases, with 10 bases of the junction left unmatched. The CDR3 loop spans 17 amino acids. Germline V gene sequence: CDR1 SGHTA, CDR2 FQGNSA.

The J gene is TRBJ2-7, the V gene TRBV6-5, with TRBD2 identical over 13 bases. The V gene end was trimmed by 5 bases and the J gene end by 2 bases; junction bases not matched to a gene: 3. This CDR3 is built from 15 residues. The germline CDR1 and CDR2 sequences are MNHEY and SVGAGI. CDR3 protein: CASSQTSGGTYEQYF. In nucleotides, the CDR3 is TGTGCCAGCAGTCAGACTAGCGGGGGGACCTACGAGCAGTACTTC.

The chain carries TRBV6-6 and TRBJ2-5, with 9 nucleotides matching TRBD2. Germline CDR1 reads MNHNY; CDR2 reads SVGAGI (reference sequence). V trimming: 2 bases; J trimming: 5 bases; junction bases outside the gene matches: 6. The CDR3 is made up of 15 amino acids. Written as DNA, the CDR3 is TGTGCCAGCAGTTACGGCGGGGGGGCCATCGAGACCCAGTACTTC. Protein sequence: CASSYGGGAIETQYF.

This sequence joins TRBV3-1 (or the pseudogene TRBV3-2) and TRBJ1-4; D is unresolved. CDR1 and CDR2 (germline): LGHDT, YNNKEL (reference sequence). The CDR3 runs to 14 residues. Trimming took off 1 base at V and 8 bases at J, with 11 bases between the two ends. The CDR3 loop reads CASSQGGVREKLFF. CDR3 coding DNA: TGTGCCAGCAGCCAAGGCGGGGTTCGGGAAAAACTGTTTTTT.

J is TRBJ1-2 and V is TRBV7-9, with TRBD1 matching 7 bases. CDR3 size: 15 residues. V gave up 5 bases and J gave up 2 bases; unmatched junction bases: 8. CDR1 and CDR2 from the germline V gene are SEHNR and FQNEAQ (reference sequence). Written as DNA, the CDR3 is TGTGCCAGCAGCCCATGGGACAGATTAAACTATGGCTACACCTTC. Amino acids: CASSPWDRLNYGYTF.

This clone occurred a few times. The genes are TRBV3-1 (or the pseudogene TRBV3-2) and TRBJ1-1; unclear D gene. The V end was cut by 1 base, the J end by 5 bases, with 5 bases between. The CDR3 sequence is 12 residues long. Germline V gives CDR1 LGHDT, CDR2 YNNKEL (reference sequence). CDR3 sequence (DNA): TGTGCCAGCAGCCAAGGAACTACTGAAGCTTTCTTT. This codes for CASSQGTTEAFF.

The chain joins TRBV28 to TRBJ2-3; TRBD2 matches 9 bases. Germline V gene sequence: CDR1 MDHEN, CDR2 SYDVKM. The V segment lost 6 bases and the J segment 4 bases; nucleotides outside the gene matches: 8. CDR3 length equals 15 residues. The CDR3 protein is CASSFSGGSSDTQYF. The CDR3 bases are TGTGCCAGCAGCTTCAGCGGGGGGAGCTCAGATACGCAGTATTTT.

The chain has TRBV15 and TRBJ1-5; 7 bases are shared with TRBD1. CDR3 length: 15 residues. V was clipped by 5 bases and J by 5 bases; unmatched bases: 9. Looked up from germline, CDR1 is LNHNV and CDR2 is YYDKDF (reference sequence). The CDR3 sequence is CATSPRGQSDQPQHF. The CDR3 coding sequence is TGTGCCACCAGCCCGCGGGGACAGAGCGATCAGCCCCAGCATTTT.

V gene TRBV19 combines with J gene TRBJ2-2; the D gene is possibly TRBD2 (5 bases). The CDR3 consists of 14 residues. Germline loops: CDR1 LNHDA, CDR2 SQIVND (reference sequence). V shed 5 bases and J shed 4 bases, with 11 bases lying between them. CDR3 DNA: TGTGCCAGTAGTTGGGAGAGGGCCACCGGGGAGCTGTTTTTT. Its protein product is CASSWERATGELFF.

The chain links TRBV10-2 to TRBJ1-5; D unresolved. The CDR3 covers 15 residues. CDR1 and CDR2 from the germline V gene are WSHSY and SAAADI. Trimming shortened V by 2 bases and J by 1 base, and 9 bases separated the two germline ends. In DNA, the CDR3 is TGCGCCAGCAGTGAGGGTAGTAGAAGCAATCAGCCCCAGCATTTT. Amino acid sequence: CASSEGSRSNQPQHF.

V gene TRBV5-1 combines with J gene TRBJ1-3, with D tentatively TRBD1 (6 bases). The length of the CDR3 is 15 residues. V lost 1 base and J lost 2, with 10 bases in between. CDR1 and CDR2 (germline): SGHRS, YFSETQ. The CDR3 DNA reads as TGCGCCAGCAGCTTGCAGGGGAAGGCTGGAAACACCATATATTTT. Translated: CASSLQGKAGNTIYF.

The chain combines TRBV5-1 with TRBJ1-1, with 7 nucleotides matching TRBD1. Germline CDR1 is SGHRS and CDR2 is YFSETQ. The CDR3 loop spans 16 amino acids. V trimming: 0 bases; J trimming: 7 bases; junction bases outside the gene matches: 12. The CDR3 sequence is CASSLGLFTGEIEAFF. CDR3 nucleotides: TGCGCCAGCAGCTTGGGGCTCTTTACAGGGGAAATTGAAGCTTTCTTT.

This chain joins TRBV28 and TRBJ2-7; TRBD2 matches 11 bases. V lost 6 bases to trimming and J lost 0 bases; unmatched junction nucleotides: 7. The germline gives CDR1 MDHEN, CDR2 SYDVKM. This CDR3 is built from 16 residues. The CDR3 protein is CASRGLADTSSYEQYF. CDR3 sequence (DNA): TGTGCCAGCAGGGGACTAGCGGATACAAGCTCCTACGAGCAGTACTTC. Full variable domain (remainder filled in from reference TRBV28 and TRBJ2-7): DVKVTQSSRYLVKRTGEKVFLECVQDMDHENMFWYRQDPGLGLRLIYFSYDVKMKEKGDIPEGYSVSREKKERFSLILESASTNQTSMYLCASRGLADTSSYEQYFGPGTRLTVT.

The chain carries TRBV28 and TRBJ2-4; 9 positions agree with TRBD1. V was pared by 10 bases and J by 6 bases, with 7 bases of the junction left unmatched. Germline V lookup: CDR1 MDHEN, CDR2 SYDVKM. The CDR3 consists of 13 residues. CDR3 amino acids: CATTGGKGNIQYF. CDR3 DNA sequence: TGTGCCACCACAGGGGGCAAGGGAAACATTCAGTACTTC.

The J gene is TRBJ2-3, the V gene TRBV7-8; 8 bases line up with TRBD2. The ends lost 6 bases at V and 1 base at J; junction bases unmatched: 15. CDR3 length: 18 amino acids. Germline CDR1 reads SGHVS; CDR2 reads FQNEAQ. In DNA, the CDR3 is TGTGCCAGCAGTCCTCCTACTAGCGGAGCATCAGGCACAGATACGCAGTATTTT. Translating it yields CASSPPTSGASGTDTQYF.

This clone was detected a few times. The genes are TRBV30 and TRBJ1-2; D might be TRBD1 (5 bases). Germline V gene data show CDR1 as GTSNPN and CDR2 as SVGIG (reference sequence). This CDR3 region has 14 residues. V was trimmed by 3 bases and J by 8 bases, leaving 19 bases between them. This CDR3 reads CAWRSRAPVVGYTF. CDR3 DNA: TGTGCCTGGAGAAGCAGGGCCCCAGTGGTCGGCTACACCTTC. Together with reference TRBV30 and TRBJ1-2, the CDR3 gives the full variable domain: SQTIHQWPATLVQPVGSPLSLECTVEGTSNPNLYWYRQAAGRGLQLLFYSVGIGQISSEVPQNLSASRPQDRQFILSSKKLLLSDSGFYLCAWRSRAPVVGYTFGSGTRLTVV.